This T cell receptor (beta chain) came from a study of blood T cell repertoires in COVID-19. Generated by immunoSEQ multiplex PCR, the TCRdb table keeps only in-frame clones and is missing some. Among about 370,000 clones listed, 85% to 90% were seen once. This CDR3 is 15 amino acids long. V lost 6 bases, J lost 4 bases, and 19 bases lay in between. Germline V CDR1 and CDR2: SGHRS, YFSETQ. The chain employs TRBV5-1 and TRBJ1-2; D not certain. The sequenced sample was PBMCs or T cells enriched from blood (not recorded which). The sequence was obtained from a man aged 18 to 35 who had recovered from COVID-19. The CDR3 DNA reads TGCGCCAGCAACCCCACCCCCCGGGGTCCCTATGGCTACACCTTC. Protein sequence: CASNPTPRGPYGYTF.